The 17 T cell receptor beta chains below all came from one sample that was sequenced in a study of shared clonotypes between healthy human individuals. The naive CD8 subset, CD45RO-negative cells positively selected for CCR7, excluded terminally differentiated effector memory CD45RA+ cells. TCRdb's table, derived via immunoSEQ multiplex PCR, lists solely in-frame clones and lacks some. The sample has about 800,000 clones; just over 95% are singletons. The sequenced sample consisted of naive CD8+ T cells sorted from blood. All receptors derive from a young man in good health.

The chain joins TRBV2 to TRBJ1-5, with D uncertain. Between the trimmed V and J ends, which lost 4 bases and 5 bases, there was a span of 6 bases. Germline V lookup: CDR1 SNHLY, CDR2 FYNNEI. CDR3 length: 12 residues. The CDR3 DNA sequence: TGTGCCAGCAGTGGGGATGATCAGCCCCAGCATTTT. Protein: CASSGDDQPQHF.

The gene calls are TRBV2 and TRBJ2-7; 10 bases line up with TRBD2. Germline CDR1 and CDR2: SNHLY and FYNNEI. Losses at the gene ends were 10 bases for V and 4 bases for J; bases not matched to a gene: 16. The CDR3 sequence is 16 residues long. The chain's CDR3 is CAIGPTSGHNIYEQYF. The CDR3, as DNA: TGTGCCATCGGTCCGACTAGCGGGCATAACATTTACGAGCAGTACTTC.

This clone is a singleton in its sample. This rearrangement joins TRBV4-3 to TRBJ2-1; D is perhaps TRBD1 (5 bases). The germline gives CDR1 LGHNA, CDR2 YSLEER. The CDR3 is made up of 17 amino acids. The germline V and J ends were trimmed by 3 bases and 6 bases, with 21 bases remaining between them. The CDR3 sequence: CASSQDRPLGASNEQFF. CDR3 DNA sequence: TGCGCCAGCAGCCAGGATAGGCCGCTTGGGGCGAGCAATGAGCAGTTCTTC.

This chain joins TRBV7-9 and TRBJ2-2; no clear D gene. The CDR3 has 15 amino acids. V shed 3 bases and J shed 4 bases, with 12 bases lying between them. The germline V gene encodes CDR1 SEHNR and CDR2 FQNEAQ (reference sequence). CDR3 loop: CASSFPPHGTGELFF. The CDR3 DNA reads TGTGCCAGCAGCTTTCCCCCCCATGGCACCGGGGAGCTGTTTTTT.

Comment on this clone: The sample has other DNA sequences that encode this CDR3 too. CDR3 loop: CASSPPGLGELFF. In nucleotides, the CDR3 is TGTGCCAGCAGCCCTCCGGGACTAGGGGAGCTGTTTTTT. V and J are TRBV7-9 and TRBJ2-2; 7 nucleotides agree with TRBD2. In germline, CDR1 is SEHNR, CDR2 FQNEAQ (reference sequence). This CDR3 comprises 13 residues. The V segment lost 5 bases and the J segment 8 bases; nucleotides outside the gene matches: 5.

The chain uses TRBV7-2 and TRBJ2-7; D may be TRBD2 (6 bases). The V gene lost 3 bases and the J gene lost 0 bases, with 15 bases spanning the gap. This CDR3 region has 16 residues. The V gene's germline CDR1 is SGHTA and CDR2 FQGNSA. CDR3 amino acids: CASSFSAGLSSYEQYF. CDR3 nucleotide sequence: TGTGCCAGCAGCTTTTCCGCGGGACTGAGCTCCTACGAGCAGTACTTC.

The rearrangement joins TRBV7-9 to TRBJ2-7; 10 bases line up with TRBD2. From germline, CDR1 is SEHNR and CDR2 FQNEAQ (reference sequence). The V and J ends lost 5 bases and 2 bases, in that order; junction bases with no gene match: 12. The CDR3 covers 17 residues. In DNA form, the CDR3 reads TGTGCCAGCAGCGAAACAAATAGCGGGAGGATGCCCTACGAGCAGTACTTC. The encoded protein is CASSETNSGRMPYEQYF.

This chain links TRBV6-6 with TRBJ2-5; TRBD2 matches 10 bases. V lost 1 base and J lost 5; bases outside the gene matches: 7. CDR3 length: 16 amino acids. Per germline, CDR1 MNHNY and CDR2 SVGAGI (reference sequence). The CDR3 here is CASSYFLAGDVETQYF. CDR3 nucleotides: TGTGCCAGCAGTTACTTCCTAGCGGGAGATGTGGAGACCCAGTACTTC.

The chain recombines TRBV11-3 with TRBJ2-5; the match to TRBD2 covers 7 bases. CDR1 SGHNT and CDR2 YENEEA come from the germline V gene. V lost 5 bases, J lost 5 bases, and 5 bases stayed unmatched. The length of the CDR3 is 13 residues. As DNA, the CDR3 is TGTGCCAGCAGCCCTGCGGGGGATGAGACCCAGTACTTC. This translates into CASSPAGDETQYF.

V gene TRBV5-6 combines with J gene TRBJ2-5; D is uncertain. CDR3 length: 13 residues. Germline CDR1 reads SGHDT; CDR2 reads YYEEEE. The V end lost 4 bases, the J end lost 3 bases, and 10 bases lay between the germline ends. The CDR3 here is CASSASQKETQYF. The CDR3 DNA is TGTGCCAGCAGCGCCTCTCAGAAAGAGACCCAGTACTTC.

The chain links TRBV14 to TRBJ2-5; no clear D. The CDR3 loop spans 12 amino acids. Germline loops: CDR1 SGHDN, CDR2 FVKESK. Trimming stripped 2 bases from V and 4 bases from J, with 5 bases between. This chain's CDR3 is CASSQRLETQYF. The DNA of the CDR3 is TGTGCCAGCAGCCAACGGCTAGAGACCCAGTACTTC.

Notes on this clone: The same CDR3 can be traced to other DNA sequences in this sample. As DNA, the CDR3 is TGTGCCAGCAGCCCCGGAGGGGGATACGAGCAGTACTTC. Amino acids: CASSPGGGYEQYF. The chain has TRBV14 and TRBJ2-7, with D perhaps being TRBD1 or TRBD2 (6 bases each). Between the trimmed V and J ends, which lost 4 bases and 4 bases, there was a span of 11 bases. The length of the CDR3 is 13 residues. Germline assignment: CDR1 SGHDN and CDR2 FVKESK.

The chain has TRBV29-1 and TRBJ2-7, with 7 bases that match TRBD1. Germline V lookup: CDR1 SQVTM, CDR2 ANQGSEA. CDR3 length equals 16 residues. V dropped 4 bases and J dropped 3; count of bases not matched to a gene: 15. In DNA form, the CDR3 reads TGCAGCGTTGTTCCCATTGAGGGGGCGAGTGGCTACGAGCAGTACTTC. Translated, it gives CSVVPIEGASGYEQYF.

This chain connects TRBV11-2 to TRBJ2-5, with D possibly matching TRBD2 (6 bases). Deletions cut 2 bases from V and 0 bases from J, with 13 bases between. In germline, CDR1 is SGHAT, CDR2 FQNNGV. CDR3 length: 16 amino acids. The chain's CDR3 is CASSLWGGANQETQYF. The CDR3 DNA is TGTGCCAGCAGCTTATGGGGCGGGGCAAACCAAGAGACCCAGTACTTC.

This clone was detected only once. The genes are TRBV5-5 and TRBJ2-5; TRBD1 matches 9 bases. Per the germline V gene, CDR1 is SGHKS and CDR2 is YYEKEE (reference sequence). The V gene end was trimmed by 3 bases and the J gene end by 5 bases; junction bases not matched to a gene: 8. CDR3 length equals 15 residues. The CDR3 is CASSSPGQGGETQYF. DNA of the CDR3: TGTGCCAGCAGCTCCCCGGGACAGGGAGGGGAGACCCAGTACTTC.

Note on this clone: The sample has other DNA sequences that encode this CDR3 too. The CDR3 sequence is CASSLIGGSYNEQFF. The CDR3 coding sequence is TGTGCCAGCAGCTTAATTGGCGGGTCCTACAATGAGCAGTTCTTC. The chain couples TRBV7-9 to TRBJ2-1; tentatively, D is TRBD2 (5 bases). The ends were cut back, 2 bases at V and 1 base at J, with 9 bases in the middle. CDR3 size: 15 residues. The germline gives CDR1 SEHNR, CDR2 FQNEAQ (reference sequence).

This chain links TRBV7-6 with TRBJ2-7, with TRBD2 matching over 8 bases. The trim removed 0 bases at V and 3 bases at J, leaving 7 bases unmatched. The CDR3 spans 16 residues. Germline V CDR1 and CDR2: SGHVS, FNYEAQ. CDR3 amino acids: CASSLAEAGADYEQYF. CDR3 bases: TGTGCCAGCAGCTTAGCCGAAGCGGGGGCAGACTACGAGCAGTACTTC.